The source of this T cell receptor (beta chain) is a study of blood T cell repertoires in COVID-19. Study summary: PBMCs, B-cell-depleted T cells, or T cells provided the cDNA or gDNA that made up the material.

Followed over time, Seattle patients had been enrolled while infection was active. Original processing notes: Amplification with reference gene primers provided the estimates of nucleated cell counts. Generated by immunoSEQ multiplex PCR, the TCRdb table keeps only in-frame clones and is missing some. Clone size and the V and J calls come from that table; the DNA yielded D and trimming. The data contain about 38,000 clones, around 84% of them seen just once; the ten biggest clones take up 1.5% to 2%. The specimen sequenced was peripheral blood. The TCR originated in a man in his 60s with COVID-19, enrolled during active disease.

The CDR3, as DNA: TGTGCCAGCAGCCCCGGGACAGGGGGCTGGGAGACCCAGTACTTC. Its protein product is CASSPGTGGWETQYF. This chain joins TRBV6-6 and TRBJ2-5, with 12 bases matching TRBD1. The V gene end was trimmed by 6 bases and the J gene end by 5 bases; junction bases not matched to a gene: 7. The CDR3 loop spans 15 amino acids. Germline CDR1 is MNHNY and CDR2 is SVGAGI (reference sequence).